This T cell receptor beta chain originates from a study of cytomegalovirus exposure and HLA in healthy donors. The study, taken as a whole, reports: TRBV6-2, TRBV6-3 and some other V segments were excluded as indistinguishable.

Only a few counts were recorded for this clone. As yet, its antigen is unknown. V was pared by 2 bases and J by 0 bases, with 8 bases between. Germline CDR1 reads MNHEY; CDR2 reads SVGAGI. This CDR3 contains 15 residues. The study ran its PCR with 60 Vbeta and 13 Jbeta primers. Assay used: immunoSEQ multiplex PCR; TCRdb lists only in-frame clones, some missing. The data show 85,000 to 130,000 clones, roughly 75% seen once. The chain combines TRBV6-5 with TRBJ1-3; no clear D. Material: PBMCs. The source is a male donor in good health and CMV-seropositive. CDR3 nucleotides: TGTGCCAGCAGTTACGACACAAGCTCTGGAAACACCATATATTTT. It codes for CASSYDTSSGNTIYF.